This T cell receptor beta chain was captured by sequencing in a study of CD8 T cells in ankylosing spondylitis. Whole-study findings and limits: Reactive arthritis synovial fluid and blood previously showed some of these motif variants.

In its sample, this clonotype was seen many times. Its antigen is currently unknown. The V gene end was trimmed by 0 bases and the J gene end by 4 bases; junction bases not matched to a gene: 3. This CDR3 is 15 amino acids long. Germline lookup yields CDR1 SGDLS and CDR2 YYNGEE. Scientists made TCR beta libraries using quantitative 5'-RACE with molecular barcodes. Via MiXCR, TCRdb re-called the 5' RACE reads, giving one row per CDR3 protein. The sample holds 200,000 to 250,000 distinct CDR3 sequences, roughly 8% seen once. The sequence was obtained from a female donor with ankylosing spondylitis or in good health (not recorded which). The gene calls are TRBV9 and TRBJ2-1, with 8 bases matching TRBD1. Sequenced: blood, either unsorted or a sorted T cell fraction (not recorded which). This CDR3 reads CASSVEGTGYNEQFF. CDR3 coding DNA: TGTGCCAGCAGCGTAGAGGGGACAGGTTACAATGAGCAGTTCTTC.